This record covers a single T cell receptor (beta chain). Its antigen is unidentified. This entry is derived from a study of T cell repertoires in cytomegalovirus infection. Looking at the study overall: Matching HLA type and CMV infection were both indicated by public TCR beta signatures.

TCRdb re-analysed the reads in MiXCR, keeping a single row per CDR3 protein. Here the sample spans about 700,000 distinct CDR3 sequences, roughly 30% being singletons. The CDR3 extends over 15 amino acids. The V gene's germline CDR1 is KGHSH and CDR2 LQKENI. V lost 3 bases and J lost 1, with 10 bases in between. The specimen was cultured PBMCs, collected from culture after CMV antigen stimulation. This TCR derives from a human donor in good health (CMV status not recorded). Some clones in this sample may be carry-over from other donors' samples. The V call is TRBV18, the J call TRBJ1-5, with unresolved D. CDR3 nucleotide sequence: TGTGCCAGCTCACCGCCGCAGCAAAGCAATCAGCCCCAGCATTTT. Translated, it gives CASSPPQQSNQPQHF.